This TCR beta chain was observed in a study of blood T cells in healthy people across ages. Germline CDR1 reads SGDLS; CDR2 reads YYNGEE. V lost 3 bases, J lost 2 bases, and 11 bases lay in between. The CDR3 is made up of 15 amino acids. A sample-barcoded 5' primer and a J-beta primer mix were used in a second PCR of roughly 6 to 11 cycles. Every cDNA molecule bore a tag from a template-switch adaptor containing 12 random nucleotides. TCRdb analysed the 5' RACE reads with MiXCR anew, one entry per CDR3 protein. Of hundreds of thousands of distinct CDR3 sequences in the sample, around 21% are singletons; the top ten hold roughly 3.6%. This clonotype has just a few counts.

This clonotype was obtained from a man between 65 and 85 years old in good health. The source material was blood. V is TRBV9 and J is TRBJ2-2, with D tentatively TRBD1 (6 bases). This CDR3 reads CASSGTVSNTGELFF. Here the CDR3 DNA reads TGTGCCAGCAGCGGGACAGTCTCCAACACCGGGGAGCTGTTTTTT.